The 17 T cell receptor beta chains presented below share a single source sample, sequenced in a study of blood T cell repertoires in COVID-19. Assay used: immunoSEQ multiplex PCR; TCRdb lists only in-frame clones, some missing. The profile shows roughly 260,000 clones, more than 90% of them singletons. Sequenced sample: peripheral blood. Source of these receptors: a person between 18 and 30 years old with COVID-19, enrolled during active disease.

The chain combines TRBV3-1 (or the pseudogene TRBV3-2) with TRBJ1-2; D uncertain. Germline V CDR1 and CDR2: LGHDT, YNNKEL (reference sequence). V gave up 3 bases and J gave up 4 bases, with 9 bases separating them. This CDR3 has 13 residues. CDR3 bases: TGTGCCAGCAGCCATCAGGAGGGCTATGGCTACACCTTC. Protein: CASSHQEGYGYTF.

This clone showed up just once. J is TRBJ1-5 and V is TRBV3-1 (or the pseudogene TRBV3-2); D is unresolved. The CDR3 covers 14 residues. Per germline, CDR1 LGHDT and CDR2 YNNKEL (reference sequence). Trimming took 4 bases from V and 0 from J, leaving 7 bases between them. The CDR3 protein is CASSPVYSNQPQHF. Here the CDR3 DNA reads TGTGCCAGCAGCCCAGTTTATAGCAATCAGCCCCAGCATTTT.

This clone was detected a few times. This sequence joins TRBV7-2 and TRBJ1-6; weak D call: TRBD1 (6 bases). V lost 1 base and J lost 6, with 10 bases in between. Germline V gives CDR1 SGHTA, CDR2 FQGNSA. This CDR3 has 15 residues. CDR3 bases: TGTGCCAGCAGCTTAGTGGTACAGGGTAATTCACCCCTCCACTTT. Translation gives CASSLVVQGNSPLHF.

The chain joins TRBV15 to TRBJ2-7; possible D gene TRBD1, 5 bases. CDR1 and CDR2 from the germline V gene are LNHNV and YYDKDF (reference sequence). The germline V and J ends were trimmed by 6 bases and 2 bases, with 11 bases remaining between them. The CDR3 consists of 13 residues. The CDR3 region has the DNA TGTGCCACCAGTAGGACACCTACCTACGAGCAGTACTTC. This sequence encodes CATSRTPTYEQYF.

In this sample, this clone turned up many times. The chain is built from TRBV7-9 and TRBJ1-1; 11 nucleotides agree with TRBD1. The germline V gene encodes CDR1 SEHNR and CDR2 FQNEAQ (reference sequence). The CDR3 has 14 amino acids. The ends lost 5 bases at V and 5 bases at J; junction bases unmatched: 4. The CDR3 is CASSNGQGATEAFF. CDR3 DNA: TGTGCCAGCAGCAACGGACAGGGGGCTACTGAAGCTTTCTTT. The variable domain in full, with the rest retrieved from reference TRBV7-9 and TRBJ1-1, is DTGVSQNPRHKITKRGQNVTFRCDPISEHNRLYWYRQTLGQGPEFLTYFQNEAQLEKSRLLSDRFSAERPKGSFSTLEIQRTEQGDSAMYLCASSNGQGATEAFFGQGTRLTVV.

This chain uses TRBV6-2 or TRBV6-3 with TRBJ2-7; either TRBD1 or TRBD2 may supply D (6 bases each). V was trimmed by 6 bases and J by 2 bases, leaving 8 bases between them. The CDR3 loop spans 12 amino acids. Germline V gene lookup returns CDR1 MNHEY and CDR2 SVGEGT. In DNA form, the CDR3 reads TGTGCCAGCAGCGGGGGCACCTACGAGCAGTACTTC. This codes for CASSGGTYEQYF.

The rearrangement joins TRBV6-1 to TRBJ2-7, with 9 bases lining up with TRBD2. The CDR3 loop spans 15 amino acids. CDR1 is MNHNS, CDR2 SASEGT, per germline. V was pared by 1 base and J by 2 bases, with 3 bases of the junction left unmatched. CDR3 nucleotide sequence: TGTGCCAGCAGTGAAGGACTAGCGGAGGCCTACGAGCAGTACTTC. Translation: CASSEGLAEAYEQYF.

This chain links TRBV24-1 with TRBJ2-1; 16 bases fit TRBD2. Trimming removed 3 bases from V and 7 bases from J; junction bases left unmatched: 11. Looked up from germline, CDR1 is KGHDR and CDR2 is SFDVKD. The CDR3 is made up of 19 amino acids. CDR3 in DNA: TGTGCCACCAGTGATCCGGGACTAGCGGGAGGGCCCCAACCTAATGAGCAGTTCTTC. Translated, it gives CATSDPGLAGGPQPNEQFF.

V gene TRBV27 combines with J gene TRBJ1-1; D gene unclear. V lost 0 bases and J lost 1, with 12 bases in between. Germline V gene sequence: CDR1 MNHEY, CDR2 SMNVEV (reference sequence). The CDR3 sequence is 16 residues long. Here the CDR3 reads CASSLSPGSGNTEAFF. In DNA, the CDR3 is TGTGCCAGCAGTTTATCGCCCGGGAGTGGGAACACTGAAGCTTTCTTT.

The chain employs TRBV2 and TRBJ1-5, with no clear D. V lost 3 bases to trimming and J lost 2 bases, with 8 bases between them. From germline, CDR1 is SNHLY and CDR2 FYNNEI. This CDR3 contains 14 residues. DNA for the CDR3: TGTGCCAGCAGTGACCTTGAGGGCAATCAGCCCCAGCATTTT. It specifies CASSDLEGNQPQHF.

The gene calls are TRBV11-2 and TRBJ1-2, with D possibly matching TRBD1 (6 bases). The CDR3 extends over 15 amino acids. Germline values: CDR1 SGHAT, CDR2 FQNNGV. Trimming left V 4 bases short and J 3 bases short, with 15 bases between. CDR3 loop: CASSSLRTEHYGYTF. CDR3 coding DNA: TGTGCCAGCAGCTCGCTCCGGACAGAACACTATGGCTACACCTTC. Combining the CDR3 with reference TRBV11-2 and TRBJ1-2 gives the whole variable domain EAGVAQSPRYKIIEKRQSVAFWCNPISGHATLYWYQQILGQGPKLLIQFQNNGVVDDSQLPKDRFSAERLKGVDSTLKIQPAKLEDSAVYLCASSSLRTEHYGYTFGSGTRLTVV.

This chain links TRBV29-1 with TRBJ1-4; D unclear. Between the trimmed V and J ends, which lost 7 bases and 12 bases, there was a span of 15 bases. Looked up from germline, CDR1 is SQVTM and CDR2 is ANQGSEA. The CDR3 totals 11 residues. This CDR3 is CSARMEGELFF. In nucleotides, the CDR3 is TGCAGCGCCCGTATGGAGGGTGAACTGTTTTTT.

A single count supports this clone. The rearrangement links TRBV25-1 to TRBJ1-4; unclear D gene. Per germline, CDR1 MGHDK and CDR2 SYGVNS. Trimming removed 3 bases from V and 7 bases from J, with 3 bases in between. The CDR3 covers 11 residues. The CDR3 DNA is TGTGCCAGCAGTGACAGTGAAAAACTGTTTTTT. This sequence encodes CASSDSEKLFF.

This chain uses TRBV27 with TRBJ2-7, with TRBD1 matching over 10 bases. This CDR3 has 15 residues. V trimming: 4 bases; J trimming: 1 base; junction bases outside the gene matches: 4. Germline values: CDR1 MNHEY, CDR2 SMNVEV (reference sequence). CDR3: CASSSGTGASYEQYF. In nucleotides, the CDR3 is TGTGCCAGCAGTTCCGGGACAGGGGCTTCCTACGAGCAGTACTTC.

The V call is TRBV30, the J call TRBJ2-3; the D gene is possibly TRBD2 (6 bases). The CDR3 is 14 amino acids. V dropped 4 bases and J dropped 2 bases, with 13 bases sitting between them. Germline V lookup: CDR1 GTSNPN, CDR2 SVGIG (reference sequence). As DNA, the CDR3 is TGTGCCTGGACCCCGGGACTTTCCACAGATACGCAGTATTTT. Protein product: CAWTPGLSTDTQYF.

The V call is TRBV27, the J call TRBJ1-2, with 12 positions matching TRBD1. CDR3 size: 18 residues. The V segment lost 6 bases and the J segment 6 bases; nucleotides outside the gene matches: 17. Looked up from germline, CDR1 is MNHEY and CDR2 is SMNVEV (reference sequence). The CDR3 nucleotides read TGTGCCAGCAGCCCCTACGAGGGGACAGGGGGCTTATTGGATGGCTACACCTTC. This codes for CASSPYEGTGGLLDGYTF.

This chain links TRBV21-1 with TRBJ2-3; TRBD1, the table's D call, lacks a check against the DNA. TRBV21-1 represents a pseudogene. CDR3 size: 13 residues. CDR3 DNA: TGTGCCACCCTTGACCAGGACACAGATACGCAGTATTTT. Protein sequence: CATLDQDTDTQYF.